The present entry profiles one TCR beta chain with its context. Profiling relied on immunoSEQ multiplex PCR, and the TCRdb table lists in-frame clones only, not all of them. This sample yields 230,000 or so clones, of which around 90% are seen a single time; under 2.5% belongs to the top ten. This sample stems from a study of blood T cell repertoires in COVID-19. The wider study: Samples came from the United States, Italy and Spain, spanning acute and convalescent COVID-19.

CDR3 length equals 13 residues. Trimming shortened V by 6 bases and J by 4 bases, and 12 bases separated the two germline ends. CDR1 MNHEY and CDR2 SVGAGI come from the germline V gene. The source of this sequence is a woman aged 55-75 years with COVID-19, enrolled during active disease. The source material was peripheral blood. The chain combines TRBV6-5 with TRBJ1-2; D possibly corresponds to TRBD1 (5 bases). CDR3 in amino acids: CASSGTALYGYTF. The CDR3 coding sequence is TGTGCCAGCAGCGGGACTGCTCTCTATGGCTACACCTTC.